The rows below give T cell receptor beta chains drawn from one sample of a study of blood T cell repertoires in COVID-19. The protocol was immunoSEQ multiplex PCR, while the TCRdb copy is restricted to in-frame clones and leaves out a portion. There are 100,000 to 110,000 clones in the sample; 88% occur only once, and 5% lies in the top ten. The sample was peripheral blood. All receptors come from a human donor in a cohort sampled during active COVID-19. CDR3s include the opening cysteine and the closing phenylalanine or tryptophan. Each record gives: J gene, V gene, D gene, clone size, CDR3 DNA, CDR3 protein. A D gene is named only where the DNA matches it firmly. Clone size, where shown, is once, few, many, or a class for clones that have expanded.

j_gene: TRBJ2-5; v_gene: TRBV29-1; d_gene: .; abundance: .; CDR3nt: TGCAGCGTTGGTAGGGGCGGAGAGACCCAGTACTTC; CDR3aa: CSVGRGGETQYF
j_gene: TRBJ2-7; v_gene: TRBV19; d_gene: .; abundance: .; CDR3nt: TGTGCCAGTAGTATGTTAGCGGCGAGCTCCTACGAGCAGTACTTC; CDR3aa: CASSMLAASSYEQYF
j_gene: TRBJ2-7; v_gene: TRBV3-1/TRBV3-2; d_gene: TRBD1; abundance: .; CDR3nt: TGTGCCAGCAGCCAACCGGGACAGGGACACTACGAGCAGTACTTC; CDR3aa: CASSQPGQGHYEQYF
j_gene: TRBJ2-1; v_gene: TRBV5-1; d_gene: TRBD2; abundance: .; CDR3nt: TGCGCCAGCAGCTTGCTTTTTGGGGGACTAGCGGGAGGCGGTGAGCAGTTCTTC; CDR3aa: CASSLLFGGLAGGGEQFF
j_gene: TRBJ1-5; v_gene: TRBV6-5; d_gene: .; abundance: .; CDR3nt: TGTGCCAGCAATTTGGTGGCCCCTAGCAATCAGCCCCAGCATTTT; CDR3aa: CASNLVAPSNQPQHF
j_gene: TRBJ2-3; v_gene: TRBV28; d_gene: TRBD1; abundance: .; CDR3nt: TGTGCCAGCAGTTTATACCGACAGGGACGCACAGATACGCAGTATTTT; CDR3aa: CASSLYRQGRTDTQYF
j_gene: TRBJ1-1; v_gene: TRBV19; d_gene: .; abundance: .; CDR3nt: TGTGCCAGTAAGGTCCTCTACGGTGGGCTCACTGAAGCTTTCTTT; CDR3aa: CASKVLYGGLTEAFF
j_gene: TRBJ1-1; v_gene: TRBV29-1; d_gene: .; abundance: .; CDR3nt: TGCAGCGTTGTTCAGGGGTGGAACACTGAAGCTTTCTTT; CDR3aa: CSVVQGWNTEAFF
j_gene: TRBJ2-3; v_gene: TRBV4-3; d_gene: .; abundance: .; CDR3nt: TGCGCCAGCAGCCAAGCTCTTCAGGGGGGTTACTCGGATACGCAGTATTTT; CDR3aa: CASSQALQGGYSDTQYF
j_gene: TRBJ2-2; v_gene: TRBV30; d_gene: TRBD1; abundance: .; CDR3nt: TGTGCCTGGAGTACTACAGGGGGCACCGGGGAGCTGTTTTTT; CDR3aa: CAWSTTGGTGELFF
j_gene: TRBJ1-1; v_gene: TRBV4-1; d_gene: .; abundance: once; CDR3nt: TGCGCCAGCAGCCCCCTCGGGGGGGCCACTGAAGCTTTCTTT; CDR3aa: CASSPLGGATEAFF
j_gene: TRBJ1-6; v_gene: TRBV15; d_gene: .; abundance: .; CDR3nt: TGTGCCACCAGCAGAGTTAGGGGCGACGGTTCACCCCTCCACTTT; CDR3aa: CATSRVRGDGSPLHF
j_gene: TRBJ1-2; v_gene: TRBV7-2; d_gene: TRBD1; abundance: .; CDR3nt: TGTGCCAGCAGCCACTCGACAGGGGGGTCCTATGGCTACACCTTC; CDR3aa: CASSHSTGGSYGYTF
j_gene: TRBJ2-7; v_gene: TRBV30; d_gene: .; abundance: .; CDR3nt: TGTGCCTGGAGTGCCCGTGGAATACGGAGCTACGAGCAGTACTTC; CDR3aa: CAWSARGIRSYEQYF
j_gene: TRBJ2-1; v_gene: TRBV5-8; d_gene: TRBD2; abundance: .; CDR3nt: TGTGCCAGCAGCTCGGGACTAGCGGGCGTTCGGGATGAGCAGTTCTTC; CDR3aa: CASSSGLAGVRDEQFF
j_gene: TRBJ1-4; v_gene: TRBV11-3; d_gene: .; abundance: .; CDR3nt: TGTGCCAGCAGCTCCACCGGGTCCGGTAATGAAAAACTGTTTTTT; CDR3aa: CASSSTGSGNEKLFF
j_gene: TRBJ2-7; v_gene: TRBV29-1; d_gene: .; abundance: .; CDR3nt: TGCAGCGTTCTAACAGGGAGCTCCTACGAGCAGTACTTC; CDR3aa: CSVLTGSSYEQYF
j_gene: TRBJ2-7; v_gene: TRBV30; d_gene: TRBD1; abundance: .; CDR3nt: TGTGCCTGGGGAGACAGGGTGGTGAACGAGCAGTACTTC; CDR3aa: CAWGDRVVNEQYF
j_gene: TRBJ2-1; v_gene: TRBV4-1; d_gene: TRBD2; abundance: .; CDR3nt: TGCGCCAGCAGCCAAGGACTAGCGGGACCCTACAATGAGCAGTTCTTC; CDR3aa: CASSQGLAGPYNEQFF
j_gene: TRBJ1-6; v_gene: TRBV5-1; d_gene: TRBD1; abundance: .; CDR3nt: TGCGCCAGCAGCTCTCCGGGACAGGGGGCCTCACCCCTCCACTTT; CDR3aa: CASSSPGQGASPLHF
j_gene: TRBJ2-3; v_gene: TRBV5-1; d_gene: TRBD1; abundance: .; CDR3nt: TGCGCCAGCAGTTCCGCCGGGACAGACAAAATTCATATCACAGATACGCAGTATTTT; CDR3aa: CASSSAGTDKIHITDTQYF
j_gene: TRBJ1-1; v_gene: TRBV3-1/TRBV3-2; d_gene: .; abundance: .; CDR3nt: TGTGCCAGCAGCCAAGGGGGAGGGGTCTACACTGAAGCTTTCTTT; CDR3aa: CASSQGGGVYTEAFF
j_gene: TRBJ1-4; v_gene: TRBV12-3/TRBV12-4; d_gene: .; abundance: .; CDR3nt: TGTGCCAGCAGTCAGGGAGAAAAACTGTTTTTT; CDR3aa: CASSQGEKLFF
j_gene: TRBJ2-7; v_gene: TRBV5-5; d_gene: TRBD1; abundance: once; CDR3nt: TGTGCCAGCAGCTTTGGACAGGCACGCGAGCAGTACTTC; CDR3aa: CASSFGQAREQYF
j_gene: TRBJ1-2; v_gene: TRBV29-1; d_gene: .; abundance: .; CDR3nt: TGCAGCGTTGAGGGGGGCTATGGCTACACCTTC; CDR3aa: CSVEGGYGYTF
j_gene: TRBJ2-4; v_gene: TRBV4-1; d_gene: .; abundance: .; CDR3nt: TGCGCCAGCAGCCAAAGCGGTCAGTTAAACATTCAGTACTTC; CDR3aa: CASSQSGQLNIQYF
j_gene: TRBJ2-7; v_gene: TRBV27; d_gene: TRBD1; abundance: .; CDR3nt: TGTGCCAGCAGTTCGACGGACAGGGGGCCCTACGAGCAGTACTTC; CDR3aa: CASSSTDRGPYEQYF
j_gene: TRBJ1-2; v_gene: TRBV27; d_gene: .; abundance: .; CDR3nt: TGTGCCAGCAGTCCACAGGGCTATGGCTACACCTTC; CDR3aa: CASSPQGYGYTF
j_gene: TRBJ1-4; v_gene: TRBV5-1; d_gene: TRBD1; abundance: .; CDR3nt: TGCGCCAGCAGCTCTTCAACAGGGGCAACTAATGAAAAACTGTTTTTT; CDR3aa: CASSSSTGATNEKLFF
j_gene: TRBJ2-4; v_gene: TRBV7-3; d_gene: .; abundance: .; CDR3nt: TGTGCCAGCAGCTTAATCCTAGAGAGGGAAAACATTCAGTACTTC; CDR3aa: CASSLILERENIQYF
j_gene: TRBJ1-6; v_gene: TRBV7-9; d_gene: .; abundance: few; CDR3nt: TGTGCCAGCAGCAGGGCCCCTCTTGGCTCCTCACCCCTCCACTTT; CDR3aa: CASSRAPLGSSPLHF
j_gene: TRBJ2-7; v_gene: TRBV5-1; d_gene: .; abundance: .; CDR3nt: TGCGCCAGCAGCCGCGAGGTGGGCGGGTACGAGCAGTACTTC; CDR3aa: CASSREVGGYEQYF
j_gene: TRBJ2-4; v_gene: TRBV24-1; d_gene: .; abundance: .; CDR3nt: TGTGCCACCAGTAACGCGCCTCGTGACATTCAGTACTTC; CDR3aa: CATSNAPRDIQYF
j_gene: TRBJ2-1; v_gene: TRBV24-1; d_gene: TRBD1; abundance: .; CDR3nt: TGTGCCACCGCCCCCCGGGACAGGGTAATGTATGAGCAGTTCTTC; CDR3aa: CATAPRDRVMYEQFF
j_gene: TRBJ2-5; v_gene: TRBV2; d_gene: .; abundance: .; CDR3nt: TGTGCCAGCAGTGAAGTGGCAGGCTCTCTTGGGACCCAGTACTTC; CDR3aa: CASSEVAGSLGTQYF
j_gene: TRBJ2-7; v_gene: TRBV14; d_gene: TRBD1; abundance: .; CDR3nt: TGTGCCAGCAGCCAAGGGACAGGTCTCCGCGAGCAGTACTTC; CDR3aa: CASSQGTGLREQYF
j_gene: TRBJ1-5; v_gene: TRBV19; d_gene: .; abundance: .; CDR3nt: TGTGCCAGTAGTATAGGAGGGACAACCTACTATCAGCCCCAGCATTTT; CDR3aa: CASSIGGTTYYQPQHF
j_gene: TRBJ2-1; v_gene: TRBV5-1; d_gene: TRBD1; abundance: .; CDR3nt: TGCGCCAGCAGACAGGGGGAAGCCTACAATGAGCAGTTCTTC; CDR3aa: CASRQGEAYNEQFF
j_gene: TRBJ2-7; v_gene: TRBV5-1; d_gene: TRBD1; abundance: .; CDR3nt: TGCGCCAGCAGCTTGGGCAGGGGGCTCGACGAGCAGTACTTC; CDR3aa: CASSLGRGLDEQYF
j_gene: TRBJ2-5; v_gene: TRBV28; d_gene: TRBD1; abundance: .; CDR3nt: TGTGCCAGCGCCCCGGGCGGCAGGGGGAAACCGACGCCGCGGGAGACCCAGTACTTC; CDR3aa: CASAPGGRGKPTPRETQYF
j_gene: TRBJ1-1; v_gene: TRBV28; d_gene: TRBD1; abundance: .; CDR3nt: TGTGCCAGCAGTTCACTAACGAAAGGGGGCTCTGAAGCTTTCTTT; CDR3aa: CASSSLTKGGSEAFF
j_gene: TRBJ2-3; v_gene: TRBV19; d_gene: TRBD1; abundance: .; CDR3nt: TGTGCCAGTAGTATCGTAGGGGGCGCGACAGATACGCAGTATTTT; CDR3aa: CASSIVGGATDTQYF
j_gene: TRBJ1-4; v_gene: TRBV19; d_gene: .; abundance: .; CDR3nt: TGTGCCAGTAGTATATCGGGCCCGGGGGAAAAACTGTTTTTT; CDR3aa: CASSISGPGEKLFF
j_gene: TRBJ2-6; v_gene: TRBV9; d_gene: .; abundance: .; CDR3nt: TGTGCCAGCAGCTTAACAGGTTCCGGGGCCAACGTCCTGACTTTC; CDR3aa: CASSLTGSGANVLTF
j_gene: TRBJ2-7; v_gene: TRBV7-9; d_gene: TRBD1; abundance: .; CDR3nt: TGTGCCAGCAGCCGTGGGGGGACAGGCGTCTACGAGCAGTACTTC; CDR3aa: CASSRGGTGVYEQYF
j_gene: TRBJ2-1; v_gene: TRBV11-1; d_gene: TRBD2; abundance: few; CDR3nt: TGTGCCAGCAGCCCCCGGAGCGGGGCTTACAATGAGCAGTTCTTC; CDR3aa: CASSPRSGAYNEQFF
j_gene: TRBJ2-7; v_gene: TRBV11-2; d_gene: TRBD2; abundance: .; CDR3nt: TGTGCCAGCAGCTTAGAGGGGAGGGATCAGTACTTC; CDR3aa: CASSLEGRDQYF
j_gene: TRBJ2-5; v_gene: TRBV6-6; d_gene: .; abundance: .; CDR3nt: TGTGCCAGCATACGGGACACTACCTCGGAGACCCAGTACTTC; CDR3aa: CASIRDTTSETQYF
j_gene: TRBJ2-7; v_gene: TRBV9; d_gene: TRBD2; abundance: .; CDR3nt: TGTGCCAGCAGCTTCGGACTAGCCTCTTCCTACGAGCAGTACTTC; CDR3aa: CASSFGLASSYEQYF
j_gene: TRBJ2-7; v_gene: TRBV6-2/TRBV6-3; d_gene: TRBD1; abundance: .; CDR3nt: TGTGCCAGCAGCTGGGGACAGGGGGATTACGAGCAGTACTTC; CDR3aa: CASSWGQGDYEQYF
j_gene: TRBJ2-3; v_gene: TRBV5-1; d_gene: TRBD2; abundance: .; CDR3nt: TGCGCCAGCAGCGCTGGACTAGCGGGAGGCTTAAGCACAGATACGCAGTATTTT; CDR3aa: CASSAGLAGGLSTDTQYF
j_gene: TRBJ2-7; v_gene: TRBV9; d_gene: TRBD1; abundance: .; CDR3nt: TGTGCCAGCAGCGTTGGAACCCAACAGGGGCCCTACGAGCAGTACTTC; CDR3aa: CASSVGTQQGPYEQYF
j_gene: TRBJ1-3; v_gene: TRBV11-2; d_gene: .; abundance: .; CDR3nt: TGTGCCAGCAGCCTCCACGGGAACACCATATATTTT; CDR3aa: CASSLHGNTIYF
j_gene: TRBJ1-1; v_gene: TRBV19; d_gene: .; abundance: .; CDR3nt: TGTGCCACCCTCCGCGGGGTCCAGGCTTTCTTT; CDR3aa: CATLRGVQAFF
j_gene: TRBJ2-5; v_gene: TRBV19; d_gene: TRBD1; abundance: .; CDR3nt: TGTGCCAGTAGTAGGGCAGGGGGTATGGAGACCCAGTACTTC; CDR3aa: CASSRAGGMETQYF